The clone carrying this T cell receptor beta chain has only one observation. The CDR3 has 14 amino acids. V trimming: 11 bases; J trimming: 6 bases; junction bases outside the gene matches: 12. CDR1 and CDR2 (germline): SNHLY, FYNNEI. These data belong to a study of PD-L1 blockade in urothelial cancer. About the study: Patients' atezolizumab regimen, 1,200 mg intravenously every 3 weeks, began in the mid-2010s. A median of about 130,000 T cells was found in the blood samples.

Repertoires were generated with immunoSEQ multiplex PCR, while TCRdb's copy carries only in-frame clones and drops some. The data hold some 120,000 clones, with about 81% observed a single time. Documented time point: pretreatment peripheral blood. Anywhere from 1 to 8 samples came from each patient, spanning pretreatment and on-treatment. The clonotype comes from a man between 50 and 59 years old with urothelial cancer. Sequenced material: PBMCs, taken around atezolizumab (anti-PD-L1) treatment. The J gene is TRBJ2-1, the V gene TRBV2; 8 bases line up with TRBD2. The chain's CDR3 is CAGKRAGVVNEQFF. As DNA, the CDR3 is TGTGCCGGCAAGAGAGCGGGAGTGGTCAATGAGCAGTTCTTC.